This section outlines one T cell receptor beta chain sequence together with its context. Its antigen is undetermined. At collection, donors were nominally healthy, but unrecorded immune exposures were probable. Looked up from germline, CDR1 is MGHRA and CDR2 is YSYEKL. Deletions cut 1 base from V and 8 bases from J, with 18 bases between. The CDR3 length is 16 residues. The data are from a study of cytomegalovirus exposure and HLA in healthy donors. Findings of the study overall: A later analysis, which compared TCR beta chains of equal frequency, found the HLA-associated ones more clonally expanded. Overall, under 200 TCR beta chains were annotated as cytomegalovirus-associated.

Primers: 60 Vbeta forward and 13 Jbeta reverse. Generated by immunoSEQ multiplex PCR, the TCRdb table keeps only in-frame clones and is missing some. The sample includes hundreds of thousands of clones, approximately 84% of them seen just once. The receptor's source is a woman aged 40 to 50 in good health and CMV-seronegative. The chain combines TRBV4-1 with TRBJ1-5; D is perhaps TRBD1 (5 bases). Sequenced sample: PBMCs. This chain's CDR3 is CASSQVPGIRSEPQHF. CDR3 in DNA: TGCGCCAGCAGCCAAGTGCCAGGGATACGATCAGAGCCCCAGCATTTT.